This T cell receptor beta chain was retrieved from a study of T cells in Graves' hyperthyroidism and ophthalmopathy. The overall study: Peripheral blood was secured at the point of initial diagnosis, before any treatment. General study findings and limits: A 13 V-J model separated ophthalmopathy from stable hyperthyroidism.

This clonotype has at least ten counts. Its antigen is unknown. Based on clinical symptoms, serum thyroxine and TRAb, thyroid ultrasound and orbital computed tomography, diagnoses were reached. PBMCs stemmed from 8.5 to 10 ml fresh peripheral blood. It was RNA transcripts that yielded the amplified TCR beta CDR3 regions. The TCR CDR3 was amplified in a first-round RT-PCR using the HTBI primer set. Each CDR3 protein gets one entry after TCRdb re-called the multiplex PCR reads with MiXCR. The table has approximately 520,000 distinct CDR3 sequences, around 22% seen once; the top ten hold about 11%. This CDR3 comprises 14 residues. Trimming shortened V by 2 bases and J by 2 bases, and 9 bases separated the two germline ends. CDR1 is SGHTA and CDR2 is FQGNSA in the germline V gene.

This clonotype was sampled from a woman between 25 and 40 years old with Graves' ophthalmopathy. Sequenced: blood. The chain employs TRBV7-2 and TRBJ2-5, with unresolved D. The chain's CDR3 is CASSLYEGQETQYF. The CDR3 DNA follows: TGTGCCAGCAGCTTATACGAAGGACAAGAGACCCAGTACTTC.